This T cell receptor beta chain derives from a study of blood T cell repertoires in COVID-19. Study summary: Samples representing acute and convalescent COVID-19 were sourced from the United States, Italy and Spain. PBMCs, B-cell-depleted T cells, or T cells were the source of the cDNA or gDNA that made up the material.

Produced via immunoSEQ multiplex PCR; TCRdb's table is partial and in-frame only. This repertoire shows under 70,000 clones, around 90% found once; its top ten account for about 9.4%. Looked up from germline, CDR1 is SGHDT and CDR2 is YYEEEE. Trimming cost V 5 bases and J 0 bases; bases outside gene matches: 4. CDR3 length: 16 amino acids. This clone was found once. Recruits, aged roughly 18 to 90 years, lived in 20 to 30 US areas. This chain uses TRBV5-6 with TRBJ2-2, with TRBD1 matching 10 bases. The receptor's source is a woman in her 40s who had recovered from COVID-19. The sequenced material came from PBMCs or T cells enriched from blood (not recorded which). The CDR3 nucleotides are TGTGCCAGCAGTTGGGACAGGGGACCGAACACCGGGGAGCTGTTTTTT. It codes for CASSWDRGPNTGELFF.